This record covers a single TCR beta chain. The entry originates in a study of blood T cell repertoires in COVID-19. At the level of the study: COVID-19 samples collected from the United States, Italy and Spain covered acute and convalescent phases. From T cells, B-cell-depleted T cells, or PBMCs came the material, which was cDNA or gDNA.

This CDR3 contains 16 residues. Germline CDR1 SGHVS, CDR2 FQNEAQ. V was shortened by 3 bases and J by 0 bases, with 14 bases between the two germline ends. As handled by the study authors: How many nucleated cells were present was estimated from reference gene primer amplification. Only in-frame clones appear in the TCRdb table, and some are missing; sequencing was by immunoSEQ multiplex PCR. V, J and clone size reflect that table, while D and trimming were determined from the DNA. The table includes roughly 250,000 clones, 87% detected once. The TCR sequence derives from a man in his fifties or sixties who had recovered from COVID-19. Sequenced input: peripheral blood. The rearrangement uses TRBV7-8 and TRBJ1-1; a weak D match, TRBD1 (5 bases). The CDR3 sequence is CASSFAGSEMNTEAFF. The CDR3 DNA reads TGTGCCAGCAGCTTCGCAGGGTCCGAGATGAACACTGAAGCTTTCTTT. The full variable domain, with the rest looked up from reference TRBV7-8 and TRBJ1-1, is GAGVSQSPRYKVAKRGQDVALRCDPISGHVSLFWYQQALGQGPEFLTYFQNEAQLDKSGLPSDRFFAERPEGSVSTLKIQRTQQEDSAVYLCASSFAGSEMNTEAFFGQGTRLTVV.